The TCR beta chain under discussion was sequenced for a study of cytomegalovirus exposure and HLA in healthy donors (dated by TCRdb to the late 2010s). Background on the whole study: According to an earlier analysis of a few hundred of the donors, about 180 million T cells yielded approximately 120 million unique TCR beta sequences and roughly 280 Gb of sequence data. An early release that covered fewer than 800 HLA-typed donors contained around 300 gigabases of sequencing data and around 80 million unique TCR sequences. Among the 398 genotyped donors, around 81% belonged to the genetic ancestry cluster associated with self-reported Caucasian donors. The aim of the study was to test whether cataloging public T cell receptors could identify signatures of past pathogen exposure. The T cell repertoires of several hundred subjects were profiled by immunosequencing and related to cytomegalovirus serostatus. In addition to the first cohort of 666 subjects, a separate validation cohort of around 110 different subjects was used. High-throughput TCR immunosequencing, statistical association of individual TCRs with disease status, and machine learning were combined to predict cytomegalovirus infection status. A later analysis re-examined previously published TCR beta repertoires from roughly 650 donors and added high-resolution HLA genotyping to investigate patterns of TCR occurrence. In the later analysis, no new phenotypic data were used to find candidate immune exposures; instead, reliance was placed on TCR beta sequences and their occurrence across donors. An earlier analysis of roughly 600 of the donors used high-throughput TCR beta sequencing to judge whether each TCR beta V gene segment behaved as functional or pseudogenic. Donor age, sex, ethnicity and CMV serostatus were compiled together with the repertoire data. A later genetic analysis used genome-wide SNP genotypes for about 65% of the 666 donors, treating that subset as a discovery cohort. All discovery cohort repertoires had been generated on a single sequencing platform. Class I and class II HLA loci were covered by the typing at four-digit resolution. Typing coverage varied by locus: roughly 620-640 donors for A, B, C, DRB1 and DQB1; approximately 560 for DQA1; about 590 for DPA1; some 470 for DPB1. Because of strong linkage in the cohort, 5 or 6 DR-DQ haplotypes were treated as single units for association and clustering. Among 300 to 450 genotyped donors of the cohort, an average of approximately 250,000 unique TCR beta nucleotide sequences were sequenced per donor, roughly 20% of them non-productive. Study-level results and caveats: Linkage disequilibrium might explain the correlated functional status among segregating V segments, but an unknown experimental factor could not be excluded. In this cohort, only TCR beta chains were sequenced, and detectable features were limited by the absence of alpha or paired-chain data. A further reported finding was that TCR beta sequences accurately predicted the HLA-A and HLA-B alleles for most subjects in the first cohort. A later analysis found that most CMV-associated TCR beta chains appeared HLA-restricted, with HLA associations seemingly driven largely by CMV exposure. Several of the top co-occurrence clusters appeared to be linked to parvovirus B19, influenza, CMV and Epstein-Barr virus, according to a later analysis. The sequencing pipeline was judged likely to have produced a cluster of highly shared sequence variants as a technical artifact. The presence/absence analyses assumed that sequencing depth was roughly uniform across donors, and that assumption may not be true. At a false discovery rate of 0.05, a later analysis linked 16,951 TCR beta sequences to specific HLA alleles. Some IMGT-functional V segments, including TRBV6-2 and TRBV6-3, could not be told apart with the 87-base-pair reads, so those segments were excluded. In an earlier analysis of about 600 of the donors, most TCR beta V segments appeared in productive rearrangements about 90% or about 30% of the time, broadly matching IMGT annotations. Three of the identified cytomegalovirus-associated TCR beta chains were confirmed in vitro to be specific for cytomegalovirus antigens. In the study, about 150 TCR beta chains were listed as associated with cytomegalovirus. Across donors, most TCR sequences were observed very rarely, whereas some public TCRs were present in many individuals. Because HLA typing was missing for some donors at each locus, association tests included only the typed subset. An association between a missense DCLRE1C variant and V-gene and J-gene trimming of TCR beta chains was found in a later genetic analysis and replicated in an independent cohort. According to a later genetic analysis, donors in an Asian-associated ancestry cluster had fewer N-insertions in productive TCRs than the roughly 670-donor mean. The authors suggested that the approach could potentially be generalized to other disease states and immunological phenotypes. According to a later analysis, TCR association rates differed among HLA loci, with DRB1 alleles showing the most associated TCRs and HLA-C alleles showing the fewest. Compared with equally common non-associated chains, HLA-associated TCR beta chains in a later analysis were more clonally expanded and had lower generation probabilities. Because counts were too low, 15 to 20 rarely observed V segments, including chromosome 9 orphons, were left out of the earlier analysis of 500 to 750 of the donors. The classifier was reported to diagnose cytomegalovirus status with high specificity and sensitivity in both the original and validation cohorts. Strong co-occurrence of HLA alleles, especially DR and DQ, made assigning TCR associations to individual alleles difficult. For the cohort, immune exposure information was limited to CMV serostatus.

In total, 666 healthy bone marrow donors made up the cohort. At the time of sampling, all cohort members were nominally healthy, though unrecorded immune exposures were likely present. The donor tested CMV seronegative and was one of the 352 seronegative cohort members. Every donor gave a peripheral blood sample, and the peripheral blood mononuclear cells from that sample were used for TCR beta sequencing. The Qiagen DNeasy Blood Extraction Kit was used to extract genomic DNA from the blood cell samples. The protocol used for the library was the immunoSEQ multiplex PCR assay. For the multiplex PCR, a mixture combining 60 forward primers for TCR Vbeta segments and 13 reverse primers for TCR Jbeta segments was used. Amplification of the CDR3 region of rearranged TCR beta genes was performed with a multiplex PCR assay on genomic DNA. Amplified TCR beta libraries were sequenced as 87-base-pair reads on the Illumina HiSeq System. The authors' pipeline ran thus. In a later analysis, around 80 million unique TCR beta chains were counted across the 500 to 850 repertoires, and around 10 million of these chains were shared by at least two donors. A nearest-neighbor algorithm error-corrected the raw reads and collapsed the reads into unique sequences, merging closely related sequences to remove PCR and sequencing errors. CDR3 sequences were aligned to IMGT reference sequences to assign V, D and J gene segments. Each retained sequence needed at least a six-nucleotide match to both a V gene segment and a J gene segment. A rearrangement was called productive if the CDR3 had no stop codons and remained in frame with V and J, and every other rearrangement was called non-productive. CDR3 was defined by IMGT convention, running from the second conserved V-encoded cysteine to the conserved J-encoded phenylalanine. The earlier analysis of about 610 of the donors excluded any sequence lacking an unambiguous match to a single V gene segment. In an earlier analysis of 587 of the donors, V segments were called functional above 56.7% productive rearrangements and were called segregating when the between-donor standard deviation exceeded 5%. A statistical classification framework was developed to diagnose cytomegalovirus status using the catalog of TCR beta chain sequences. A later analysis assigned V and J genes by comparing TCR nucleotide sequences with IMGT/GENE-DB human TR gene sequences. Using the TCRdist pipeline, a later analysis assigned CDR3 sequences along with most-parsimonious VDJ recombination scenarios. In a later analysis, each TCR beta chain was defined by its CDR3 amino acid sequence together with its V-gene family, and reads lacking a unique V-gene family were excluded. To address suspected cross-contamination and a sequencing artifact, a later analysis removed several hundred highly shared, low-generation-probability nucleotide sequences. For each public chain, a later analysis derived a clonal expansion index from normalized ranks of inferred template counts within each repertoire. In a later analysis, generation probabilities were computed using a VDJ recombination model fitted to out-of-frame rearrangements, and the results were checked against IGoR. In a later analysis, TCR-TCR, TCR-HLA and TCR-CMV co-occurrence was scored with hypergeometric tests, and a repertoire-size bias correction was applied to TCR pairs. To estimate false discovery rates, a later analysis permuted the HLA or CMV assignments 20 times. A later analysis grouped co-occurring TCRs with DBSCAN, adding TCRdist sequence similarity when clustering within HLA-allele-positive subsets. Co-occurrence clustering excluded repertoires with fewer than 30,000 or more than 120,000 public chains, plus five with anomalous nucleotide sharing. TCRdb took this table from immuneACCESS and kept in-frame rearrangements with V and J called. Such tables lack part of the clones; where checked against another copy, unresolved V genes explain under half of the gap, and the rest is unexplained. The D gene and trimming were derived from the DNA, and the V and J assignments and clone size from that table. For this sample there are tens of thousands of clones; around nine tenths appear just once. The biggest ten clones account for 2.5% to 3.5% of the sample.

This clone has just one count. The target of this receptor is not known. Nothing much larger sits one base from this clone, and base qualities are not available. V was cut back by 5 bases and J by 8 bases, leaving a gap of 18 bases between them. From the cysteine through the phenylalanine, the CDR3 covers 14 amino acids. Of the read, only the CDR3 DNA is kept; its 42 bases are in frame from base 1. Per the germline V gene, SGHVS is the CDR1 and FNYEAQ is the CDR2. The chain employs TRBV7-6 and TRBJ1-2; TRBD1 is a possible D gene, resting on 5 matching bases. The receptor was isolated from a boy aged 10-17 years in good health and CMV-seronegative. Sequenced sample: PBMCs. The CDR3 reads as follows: CASSRQIFEEGYTF. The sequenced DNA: TGTGCCAGCAGCAGACAGATCTTTGAGGAAGGCTACACCTTC.